Presented here are 14 T cell receptor beta chains from one specimen sequenced in a study of shared clonotypes between healthy human individuals. The protocol was immunoSEQ multiplex PCR, while the TCRdb copy is restricted to in-frame clones and leaves out a portion. The table lists roughly 700,000 clones, about 90% of them singletons. The sequencing sample was made of memory CD8+ T cells from PBMCs. The subset: CD45RO+ cells pooled with CCR7-negative TemRA cells. These receptors came from a man between 18 and 35 years old in good health. Some clones in this sample may be carry-over from other donors' samples.

This clone was counted a single time. The chain links TRBV5-1 to TRBJ2-7; possibly TRBD1 or TRBD2 for D (5 bases each). The ends were cut back, 1 base at V and 5 bases at J, with 7 bases in the middle. The length of the CDR3 is 12 residues. Germline V lookup: CDR1 SGHRS, CDR2 YFSETQ. In nucleotides, the CDR3 is TGCGCCAGCAGCTTGAGAGGGGACGAGCAGTACTTC. Protein: CASSLRGDEQYF.

The chain joins TRBV7-9 to TRBJ1-2, with D possibly TRBD1 on 5 matching bases. The CDR3 length is 16 residues. Germline lookup yields CDR1 SEHNR and CDR2 FQNEAQ (reference sequence). The V gene lost 3 bases and the J gene lost 1 base, with 15 bases spanning the gap. CDR3 sequence reads: CASSLGLGALNYGYTF. CDR3 DNA sequence: TGTGCCAGCAGCTTGGGGCTCGGGGCGCTTAACTATGGCTACACCTTC.

The genes are TRBV27 and TRBJ2-1; TRBD2 agrees at 13 bases. The CDR3 length is 16 residues. The J segment lost 6 bases and the V segment lost 5 bases, leaving 7 bases of the junction unmatched. Germline V CDR1 and CDR2: MNHEY, SMNVEV (reference sequence). CDR3 residues: CASSPTGLAGFNEQFF. CDR3 in DNA: TGTGCCAGCAGTCCCACGGGACTAGCGGGGTTCAATGAGCAGTTCTTC.

The chain recombines TRBV7-8 with TRBJ1-5; D might be TRBD1 (5 bases). This CDR3 is built from 14 residues. V lost 0 bases and J lost 3, with 6 bases in between. The germline CDR1 and CDR2 sequences are SGHVS and FQNEAQ. The CDR3 loop reads CASSLATVNQPQHF. As DNA, the CDR3 is TGTGCCAGCAGCTTAGCGACAGTCAATCAGCCCCAGCATTTT.

The chain links TRBV18 to TRBJ2-7; D is possibly TRBD1 (6 bases). CDR1 and CDR2 from the germline V gene are KGHSH and LQKENI. The V end was cut by 3 bases, the J end by 4 bases, with 10 bases between. This CDR3 region has 13 residues. The CDR3 is CASSPEGEYEQYF. In DNA, the CDR3 is TGTGCCAGCTCACCCGAGGGGGAATACGAGCAGTACTTC.

This clone has a single count. The chain joins TRBV9 to TRBJ2-1, with 12 nucleotides matching TRBD2. The V gene end was trimmed by 3 bases and the J gene end by 12 bases; junction bases not matched to a gene: 13. CDR1 is SGDLS, CDR2 YYNGEE, per germline. The CDR3 runs to 16 residues. Written as DNA, the CDR3 is TGTGCCAGCAGCGCCCATCTAGCGGGAGGGCCCAACGGGCAGTTCTTC. Translated: CASSAHLAGGPNGQFF.

The rearrangement uses TRBV27 and TRBJ2-7, with 14 bases that match TRBD2. In germline, CDR1 is MNHEY, CDR2 SMNVEV (reference sequence). The CDR3 sequence is 17 residues long. V lost 6 bases to trimming and J lost 4 bases; unmatched junction nucleotides: 11. DNA of the CDR3: TGTGCCAGCAGCAAAAGGGGACTAGCGGGAGTAAGTTACGAGCAGTACTTC. Amino acids: CASSKRGLAGVSYEQYF.

The chain combines TRBV5-1 with TRBJ2-7; perhaps TRBD2 as D (6 bases). CDR1 and CDR2 from the germline V gene are SGHRS and YFSETQ. CDR3 length: 15 amino acids. V dropped 0 bases and J dropped 3 bases, with 13 bases sitting between them. Written as DNA, the CDR3 is TGCGCCAGCAGCTTGGTGGAGGGAAATTACTACGAGCAGTACTTC. This sequence encodes CASSLVEGNYYEQYF.

This clone was seen only once. This chain links TRBV9 with TRBJ2-1; the D gene could be TRBD1 or TRBD2 (5 bases each). The germline gives CDR1 SGDLS, CDR2 YYNGEE. CDR3 length: 14 amino acids. V lost 4 bases, J lost 2 bases, and 10 bases lay in between. The CDR3, as DNA: TGTGCCAGCAGCCCGGGACGGGCCTACAATGAGCAGTTCTTC. Translating it yields CASSPGRAYNEQFF.

This chain uses TRBV9 with TRBJ1-2; D uncertain. V was shortened by 0 bases and J by 2 bases, with 5 bases between the two germline ends. The CDR3 spans 13 residues. Germline V CDR1 and CDR2: SGDLS, YYNGEE. DNA for the CDR3: TGTGCCAGCAGCGTAGACAGAAACTATGGCTACACCTTC. Protein: CASSVDRNYGYTF. Drawing the rest from reference TRBV9 and TRBJ1-2, the complete variable domain is DSGVTQTPKHLITATGQRVTLRCSPRSGDLSVYWYQQSLDQGLQFLIQYYNGEERAKGNILERFSAQQFPDLHSELNLSSLELGDSALYFCASSVDRNYGYTFGSGTRLTVV.

This chain uses TRBV6-4 with TRBJ2-3, with 10 bases that match TRBD2. Trimming cost V 3 bases and J 2 bases; bases outside gene matches: 5. Germline CDR1 MRHNA, CDR2 SNTAGT. The CDR3 has 16 amino acids. DNA of the CDR3: TGTGCCAGCAGTGAAGAGAGCGGGAGGGTCACAGATACGCAGTATTTT. Protein product: CASSEESGRVTDTQYF.

This chain connects TRBV7-8 to TRBJ1-5; D unclear. Germline V CDR1 and CDR2: SGHVS, FQNEAQ. The CDR3 is 15 residues long. Trimming pared 5 bases from V and 2 bases from J, leaving 13 bases between. The CDR3 here is CASSPIFGGNQPQHF. The CDR3 region has the DNA TGTGCCAGCAGCCCCATTTTCGGAGGCAATCAGCCCCAGCATTTT. Full variable domain (remainder filled in from reference TRBV7-8 and TRBJ1-5): GAGVSQSPRYKVAKRGQDVALRCDPISGHVSLFWYQQALGQGPEFLTYFQNEAQLDKSGLPSDRFFAERPEGSVSTLKIQRTQQEDSAVYLCASSPIFGGNQPQHFGDGTRLSIL.

This chain links TRBV11-2 with TRBJ2-1; D is uncertain. Trimming pared 6 bases from V and 9 bases from J, leaving 9 bases between. This CDR3 is built from 11 residues. Per germline, CDR1 SGHAT and CDR2 FQNNGV. This CDR3 reads CASRVSPEQFF. CDR3 sequence (DNA): TGTGCCAGCAGGGTTAGTCCTGAGCAGTTCTTC.

The chain carries TRBV19 and TRBJ1-5, with D unclear. V lost 3 bases and J 6 bases, leaving 12 bases between the germline ends. The germline gives CDR1 LNHDA, CDR2 SQIVND (reference sequence). This CDR3 spans 14 amino acids. CDR3 nucleotide sequence: TGTGCCAGTAGTATGGCGGCCTGGGGTCAGCCCCAGCATTTT. Residues: CASSMAAWGQPQHF.